Listed here is a single T cell receptor (beta chain). These data are taken from a study of blood T cell repertoires in COVID-19. Measured with immunoSEQ multiplex PCR; TCRdb has only the in-frame clones, and not every one. The sample holds about 400,000 clones, 85% to 90% seen once. Across 24 US areas, participants ranged in age from 18 to 89 years. Germline-derived CDR1 and CDR2 are LNHDA and SQIVND (reference sequence). Trimming removed 6 bases at V and 7 bases at J, with 13 bases between. This CDR3 region has 13 residues. The sequencing sample was made of PBMCs or T cells enriched from blood (not recorded which). V and J are TRBV19 and TRBJ2-1, with D perhaps matching TRBD2 (6 bases). The clonotype was recovered from a young woman who had recovered from COVID-19. The CDR3 region is CASSGRPRNEQFF. CDR3 DNA sequence: TGTGCCAGTAGCGGGAGACCTCGGAATGAGCAGTTCTTC.